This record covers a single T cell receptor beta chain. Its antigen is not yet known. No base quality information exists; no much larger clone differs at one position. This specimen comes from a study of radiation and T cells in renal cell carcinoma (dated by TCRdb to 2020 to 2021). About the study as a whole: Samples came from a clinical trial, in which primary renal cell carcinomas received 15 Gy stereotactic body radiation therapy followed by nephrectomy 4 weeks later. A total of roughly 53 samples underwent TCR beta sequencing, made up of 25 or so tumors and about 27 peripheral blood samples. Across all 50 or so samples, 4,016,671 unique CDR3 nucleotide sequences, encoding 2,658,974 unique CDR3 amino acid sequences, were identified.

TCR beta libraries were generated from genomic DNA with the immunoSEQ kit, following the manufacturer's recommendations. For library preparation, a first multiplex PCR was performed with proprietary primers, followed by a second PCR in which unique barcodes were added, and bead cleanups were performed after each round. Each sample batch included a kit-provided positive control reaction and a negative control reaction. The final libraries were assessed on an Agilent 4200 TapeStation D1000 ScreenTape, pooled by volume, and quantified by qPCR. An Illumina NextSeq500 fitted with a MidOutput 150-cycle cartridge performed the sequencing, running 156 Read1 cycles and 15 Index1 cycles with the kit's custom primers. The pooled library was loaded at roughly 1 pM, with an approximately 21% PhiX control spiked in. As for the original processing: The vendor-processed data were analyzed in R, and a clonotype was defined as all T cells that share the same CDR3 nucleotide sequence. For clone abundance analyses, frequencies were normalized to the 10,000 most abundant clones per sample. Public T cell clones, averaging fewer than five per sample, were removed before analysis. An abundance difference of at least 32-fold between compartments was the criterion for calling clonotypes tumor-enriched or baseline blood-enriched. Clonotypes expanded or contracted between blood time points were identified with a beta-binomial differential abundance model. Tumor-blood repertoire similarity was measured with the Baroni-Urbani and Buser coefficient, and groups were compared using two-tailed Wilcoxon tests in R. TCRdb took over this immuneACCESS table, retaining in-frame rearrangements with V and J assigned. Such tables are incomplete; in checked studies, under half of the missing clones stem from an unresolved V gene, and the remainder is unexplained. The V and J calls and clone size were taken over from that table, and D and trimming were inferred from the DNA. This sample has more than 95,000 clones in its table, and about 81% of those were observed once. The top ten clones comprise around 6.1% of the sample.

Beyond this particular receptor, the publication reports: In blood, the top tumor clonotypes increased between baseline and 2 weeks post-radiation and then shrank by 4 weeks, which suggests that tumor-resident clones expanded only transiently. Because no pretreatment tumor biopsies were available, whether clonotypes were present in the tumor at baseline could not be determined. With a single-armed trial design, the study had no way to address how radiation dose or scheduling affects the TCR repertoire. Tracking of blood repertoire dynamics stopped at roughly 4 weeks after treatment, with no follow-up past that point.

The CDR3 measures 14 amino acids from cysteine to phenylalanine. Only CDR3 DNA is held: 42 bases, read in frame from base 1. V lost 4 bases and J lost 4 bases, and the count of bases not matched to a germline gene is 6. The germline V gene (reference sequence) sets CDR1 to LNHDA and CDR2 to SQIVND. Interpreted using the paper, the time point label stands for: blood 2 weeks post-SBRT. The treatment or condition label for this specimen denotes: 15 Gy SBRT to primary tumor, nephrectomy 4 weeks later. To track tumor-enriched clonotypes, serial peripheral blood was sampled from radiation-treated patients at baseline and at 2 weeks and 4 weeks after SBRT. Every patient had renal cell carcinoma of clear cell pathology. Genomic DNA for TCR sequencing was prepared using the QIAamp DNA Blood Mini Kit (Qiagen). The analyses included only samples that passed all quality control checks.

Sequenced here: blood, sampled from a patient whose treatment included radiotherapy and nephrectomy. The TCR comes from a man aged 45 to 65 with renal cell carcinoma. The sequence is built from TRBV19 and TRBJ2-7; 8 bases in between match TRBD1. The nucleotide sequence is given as TGTGCCAGTAGTACAAGAACAGGGGGGTACGAGCAGTACTTC. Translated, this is CASSTRTGGYEQYF.